The T cell receptor delta chain described here comes from a study of DNA immune sequencing with unique molecular identifiers (TCRdb year 2020). For the wider study: Immunomagnetic cell separation was used to enrich gammadelta T cells from buffy coats, and the genomic DNA of the enriched gammadelta T cells was then sequenced. Fluorescence-activated cell sorting was used to enrich gammadelta T cells from PBMC of over nine healthy individuals. To compare enriched and non-enriched samples, about 100 ng of enriched gammadelta T-cell DNA and around 1 ug of non-enriched PBMC DNA were sequenced. The study developed and validated an ultrasensitive DNA-based TRD repertoire sequencing method using PCR-introduced unique molecular identifiers. Validation of the sequencing method was done both on synthetic reference molecules and on blood samples taken from healthy individuals. Donors were healthy individuals, with around ten donors profiled from sorted peripheral blood gammadelta T cells.

This clone is assessed as medium-sized (0.01 to 0.1%). The target of this receptor is not known. This may be a read error, as it is one base from a much larger clone. The germline V gene yields GEAIGNYY for CDR1 and EKD for CDR2. Including the terminal cysteine and phenylalanine, the CDR3 comprises 17 residues. Only the CDR3 DNA is retained, 51 bases long and in frame from the first base. The paper's findings and limits, for the study overall: Novel TRD sequences not targeted by the primers cannot be detected by the primer-based approach. Healthy donors differed in TRD repertoire diversity, and several donors were highly oligoclonal, meaning the top 5 clonotypes made up more than half of productive molecules. TRDV2 paired with TRDJ1 was the most common TRD rearrangement among clonotypes in healthy donors.

Libraries were constructed by multiplex PCR. A 32-plex assay with primers for all 8 TRDV and 4 TRDJ genes covering the CDR3 was used to amplify genomic DNA. A 12-nucleotide UMI was added during roughly 3 barcoding PCR cycles, followed by a second PCR with Illumina adapter primers. Libraries were purified with AMPure XP beads and quality-checked on a Fragment Analyzer with the HS NGS Fragment kit. The sequencing was run with an Illumina MiniSeq mid-output kit, including roughly 20% PhiX, and 150 cycles of paired-end reads. On the authors' methods: MIGEC version 1.2.9 was used to process the reads, grouping the reads by UMI and building error-corrected consensus sequences. For post-processing, modified scripts from VDJtools version 1.2.1 were used together with the tcR R package. Clones were re-identified by TCRdb from the public reads with CATT, and rows with the same DNA were merged. TCRdb assigned the V and J calls; the authors' analysis was not used. A total of about 780 delta-chain clones appear in this sample, around a quarter of them only once. 45% of the sample is held by the ten biggest clonotypes.

Specimen: gamma-delta T cells enriched from blood buffy coat, or unenriched PBMCs (not recorded which). The sequence joins TRDV2 to TRDJ1, with 9 middle bases fitting TRDD3. The origin of this receptor is a human donor in good health. The base sequence is TGTGCCTGTGACACTCTGGGGGATGGAAAGTACACCTATAAACTCATCTTT. Its coded protein is CACDTLGDGKYTYKLIF.